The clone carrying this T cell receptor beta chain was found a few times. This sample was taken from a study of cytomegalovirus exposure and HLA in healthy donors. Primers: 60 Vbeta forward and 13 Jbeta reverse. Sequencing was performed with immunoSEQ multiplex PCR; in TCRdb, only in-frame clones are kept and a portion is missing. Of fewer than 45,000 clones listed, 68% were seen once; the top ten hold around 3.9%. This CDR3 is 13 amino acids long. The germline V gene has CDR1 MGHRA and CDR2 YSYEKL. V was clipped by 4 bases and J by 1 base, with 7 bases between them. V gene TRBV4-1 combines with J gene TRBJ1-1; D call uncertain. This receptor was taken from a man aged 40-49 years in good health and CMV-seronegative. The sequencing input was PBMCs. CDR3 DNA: TGCGCCAGCAGCCTCTTCGGGAACACTGAAGCTTTCTTT. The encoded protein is CASSLFGNTEAFF.